This TCR beta chain was captured by sequencing in a study of control samples from healthy donors and cancer patients. For this clone: The identical CDR3 is also encoded by other nucleotide sequences in the sample.

Data came from immunoSEQ multiplex PCR; TCRdb stores just in-frame clones and leaves some out. The data contain over 150,000 clones, nearly 90% of them singletons. From germline, CDR1 is KGHSH and CDR2 LQKENI. The CDR3 consists of 16 residues. V shed 1 base, J shed 5 bases, and the junction held 9 bases outside the gene matches. The source material was blood. The chain has TRBV18 and TRBJ1-1; 8 positions match TRBD1. The clonotype comes from a woman aged 45-60 years in good health. This CDR3 is CASSPRDRTGGTEAFF. CDR3 DNA: TGTGCCAGCTCACCACGGGACAGGACCGGAGGGACTGAAGCTTTCTTT.